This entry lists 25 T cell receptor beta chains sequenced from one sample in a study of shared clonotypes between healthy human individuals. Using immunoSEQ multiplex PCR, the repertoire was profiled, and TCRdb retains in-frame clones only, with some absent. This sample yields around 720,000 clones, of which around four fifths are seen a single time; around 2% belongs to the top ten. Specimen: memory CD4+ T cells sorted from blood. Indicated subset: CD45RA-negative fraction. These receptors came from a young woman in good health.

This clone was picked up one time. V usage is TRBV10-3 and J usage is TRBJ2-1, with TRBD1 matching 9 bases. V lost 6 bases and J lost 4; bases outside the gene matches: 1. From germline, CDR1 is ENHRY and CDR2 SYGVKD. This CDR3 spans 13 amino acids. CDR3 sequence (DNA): TGTGCCATCAGGACAGGGGGATACAATGAGCAGTTCTTC. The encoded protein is CAIRTGGYNEQFF.

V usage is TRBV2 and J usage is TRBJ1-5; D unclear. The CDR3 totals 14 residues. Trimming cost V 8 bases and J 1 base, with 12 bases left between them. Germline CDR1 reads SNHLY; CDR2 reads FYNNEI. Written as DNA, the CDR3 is TGTGCCAGCTCCCGGGCTCTAAGCAATCAGCCCCAGCATTTT. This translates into CASSRALSNQPQHF.

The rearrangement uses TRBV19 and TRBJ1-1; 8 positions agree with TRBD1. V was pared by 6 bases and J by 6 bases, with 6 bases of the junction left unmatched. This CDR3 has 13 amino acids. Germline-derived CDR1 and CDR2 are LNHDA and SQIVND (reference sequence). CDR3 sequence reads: CASRRQGSPEAFF. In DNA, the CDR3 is TGTGCCAGTAGACGACAGGGGAGCCCTGAAGCTTTCTTT.

The CDR3 is CASSLKASRDTQYF. The CDR3, as DNA: TGTGCCAGCAGCTTAAAAGCTTCCCGAGATACGCAGTATTTT. The chain joins TRBV7-8 to TRBJ2-3, with D hard to call. Germline V CDR1 and CDR2: SGHVS, FQNEAQ. V was pared by 2 bases and J by 5 bases, with 11 bases between. The CDR3 contains 14 residues.

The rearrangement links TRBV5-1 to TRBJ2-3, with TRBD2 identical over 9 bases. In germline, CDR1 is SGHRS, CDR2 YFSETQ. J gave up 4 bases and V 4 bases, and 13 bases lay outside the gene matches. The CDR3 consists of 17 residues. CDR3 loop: CASSSGRLAGLADTQYF. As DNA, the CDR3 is TGCGCCAGCAGCAGCGGCAGGCTAGCGGGATTGGCAGATACGCAGTATTTT.

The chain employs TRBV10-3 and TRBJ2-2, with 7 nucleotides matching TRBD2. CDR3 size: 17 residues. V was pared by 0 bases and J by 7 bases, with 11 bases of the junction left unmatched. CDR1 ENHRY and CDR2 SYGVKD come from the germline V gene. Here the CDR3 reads CAISESTRSGIVGELFF. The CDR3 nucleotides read TGTGCCATCAGTGAGTCGACTAGGAGCGGGATCGTCGGGGAGCTGTTTTTT.

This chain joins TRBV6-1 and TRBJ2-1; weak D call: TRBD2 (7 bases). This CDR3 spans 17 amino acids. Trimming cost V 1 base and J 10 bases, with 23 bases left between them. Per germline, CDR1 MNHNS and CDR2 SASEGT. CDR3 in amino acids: CASSEVGQGIWGLEQFF. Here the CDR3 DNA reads TGTGCCAGCAGTGAAGTTGGGCAGGGGATATGGGGACTAGAGCAGTTCTTC.

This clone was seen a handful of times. The CDR3 loop is CASRRRLAVTDTQYF. In DNA, the CDR3 is TGTGCCAGCAGGAGGAGACTAGCGGTCACAGATACGCAGTATTTT. The chain couples TRBV2 to TRBJ2-3, with TRBD2 matching 9 bases. Germline CDR1 reads SNHLY; CDR2 reads FYNNEI. V was clipped by 6 bases and J by 2 bases; unmatched bases: 6. This CDR3 spans 15 amino acids.

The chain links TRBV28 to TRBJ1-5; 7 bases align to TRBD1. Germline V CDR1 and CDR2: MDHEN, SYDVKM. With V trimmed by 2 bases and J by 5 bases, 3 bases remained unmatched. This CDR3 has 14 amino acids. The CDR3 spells CASSLPTGDQPQHF. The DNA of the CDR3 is TGTGCCAGCAGTTTACCTACAGGGGATCAGCCCCAGCATTTT.

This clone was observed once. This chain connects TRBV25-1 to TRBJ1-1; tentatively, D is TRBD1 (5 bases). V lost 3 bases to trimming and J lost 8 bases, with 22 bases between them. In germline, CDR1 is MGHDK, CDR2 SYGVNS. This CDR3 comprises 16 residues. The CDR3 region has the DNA TGTGCCAGCAGTGATTCATGGGCCGGTGAGACAGTGGAAGCTTTCTTT. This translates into CASSDSWAGETVEAFF.

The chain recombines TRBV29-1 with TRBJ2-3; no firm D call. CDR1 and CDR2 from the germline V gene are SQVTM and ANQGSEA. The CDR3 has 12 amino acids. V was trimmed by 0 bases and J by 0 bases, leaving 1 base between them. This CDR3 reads CSVEESTDTQYF. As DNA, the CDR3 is TGCAGCGTTGAAGAAAGCACAGATACGCAGTATTTT.

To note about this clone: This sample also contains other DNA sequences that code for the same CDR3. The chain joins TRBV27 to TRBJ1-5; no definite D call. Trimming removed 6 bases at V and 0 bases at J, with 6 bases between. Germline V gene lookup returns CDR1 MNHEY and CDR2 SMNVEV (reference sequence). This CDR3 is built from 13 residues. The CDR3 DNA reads TGTGCCAGCAGCCCTTATAGCAATCAGCCCCAGCATTTT. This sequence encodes CASSPYSNQPQHF.

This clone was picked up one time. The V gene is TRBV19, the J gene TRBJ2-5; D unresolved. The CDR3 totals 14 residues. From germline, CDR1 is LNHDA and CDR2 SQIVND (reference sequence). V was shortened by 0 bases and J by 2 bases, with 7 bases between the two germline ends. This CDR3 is CASSIDRRQETQYF. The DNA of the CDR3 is TGTGCCAGTAGTATAGATCGTCGTCAAGAGACCCAGTACTTC.

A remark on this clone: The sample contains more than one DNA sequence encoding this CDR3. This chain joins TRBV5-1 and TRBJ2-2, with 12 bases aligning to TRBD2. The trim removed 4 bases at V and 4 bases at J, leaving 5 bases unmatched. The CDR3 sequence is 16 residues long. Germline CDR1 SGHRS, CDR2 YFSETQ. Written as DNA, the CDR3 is TGCGCCAGCAGCCCGACTAGCGGGAGAGGCACCGGGGAGCTGTTTTTT. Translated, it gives CASSPTSGRGTGELFF.

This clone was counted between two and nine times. CDR3 in DNA: TGTGCCAGTGCACAGGGGGCCCGGGTGCAGCCCCAGCATTTT. This translates into CASAQGARVQPQHF. The V and J genes are TRBV2 and TRBJ1-5; TRBD1 matches at 9 bases. Germline V gene lookup returns CDR1 SNHLY and CDR2 FYNNEI. The CDR3 has 14 amino acids. Trimming at V came to 9 bases and at J to 7 bases, leaving 10 bases not matched to a gene.

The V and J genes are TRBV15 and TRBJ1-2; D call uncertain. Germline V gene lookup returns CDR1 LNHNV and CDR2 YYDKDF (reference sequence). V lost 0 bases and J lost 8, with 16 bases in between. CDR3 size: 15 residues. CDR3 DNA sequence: TGTGCCACCAGCAGAGACAGAGCGGGGTTGGGCGGCTACACCTTC. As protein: CATSRDRAGLGGYTF.

The CDR3 DNA reads TGTGCCAGTAACCCGGGACAGGGGAGTCAGCCCCAGCATTTT. Translation gives CASNPGQGSQPQHF. The V gene is TRBV19, the J gene TRBJ1-5; TRBD1 matches at 10 bases. The V and J ends lost 7 bases and 6 bases, in that order; junction bases with no gene match: 6. The CDR3 runs to 14 residues. Germline V lookup: CDR1 LNHDA, CDR2 SQIVND (reference sequence).

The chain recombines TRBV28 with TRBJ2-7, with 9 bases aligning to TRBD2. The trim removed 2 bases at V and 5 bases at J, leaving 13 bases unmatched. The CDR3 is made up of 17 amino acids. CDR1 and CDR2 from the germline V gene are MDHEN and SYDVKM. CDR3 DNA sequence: TGTGCCAGCAGTTTAAATCTGGGTGCGGGAGGGCCCCACGAGCAGTACTTC. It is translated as CASSLNLGAGGPHEQYF.

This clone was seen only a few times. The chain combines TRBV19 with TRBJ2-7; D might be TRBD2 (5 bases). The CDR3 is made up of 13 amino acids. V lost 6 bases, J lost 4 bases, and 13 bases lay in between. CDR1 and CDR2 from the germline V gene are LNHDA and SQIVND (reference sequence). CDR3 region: CASSIIAGYEQYF. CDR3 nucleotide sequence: TGTGCCAGTAGCATTATCGCGGGTTACGAGCAGTACTTC.

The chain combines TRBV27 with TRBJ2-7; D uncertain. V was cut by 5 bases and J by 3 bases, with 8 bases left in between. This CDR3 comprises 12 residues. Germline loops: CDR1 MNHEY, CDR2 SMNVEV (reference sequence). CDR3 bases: TGTGCCAGCAGTCCATTAGTCTACGAGCAGTACTTC. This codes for CASSPLVYEQYF.

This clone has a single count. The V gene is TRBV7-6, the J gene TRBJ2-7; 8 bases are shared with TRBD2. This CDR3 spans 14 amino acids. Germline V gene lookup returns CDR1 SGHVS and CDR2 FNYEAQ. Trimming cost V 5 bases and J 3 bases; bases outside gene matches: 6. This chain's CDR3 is CASSPGTRGYEQYF. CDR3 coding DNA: TGTGCCAGCAGCCCCGGGACTAGGGGCTACGAGCAGTACTTC.

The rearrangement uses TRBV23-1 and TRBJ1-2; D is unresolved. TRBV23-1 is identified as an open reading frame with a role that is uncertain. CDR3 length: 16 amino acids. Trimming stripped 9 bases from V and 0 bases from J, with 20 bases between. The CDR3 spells CARDRRTLTSNYGYTF. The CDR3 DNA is TGCGCCAGGGACCGCCGTACTCTAACGTCTAACTATGGCTACACCTTC.

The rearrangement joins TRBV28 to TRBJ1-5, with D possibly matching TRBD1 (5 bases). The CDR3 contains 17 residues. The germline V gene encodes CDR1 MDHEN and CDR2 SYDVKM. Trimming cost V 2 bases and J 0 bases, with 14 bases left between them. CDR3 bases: TGTGCCAGCAGTTTACATGGGGGTTGGGATAGCAATCAGCCCCAGCATTTT. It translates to CASSLHGGWDSNQPQHF.

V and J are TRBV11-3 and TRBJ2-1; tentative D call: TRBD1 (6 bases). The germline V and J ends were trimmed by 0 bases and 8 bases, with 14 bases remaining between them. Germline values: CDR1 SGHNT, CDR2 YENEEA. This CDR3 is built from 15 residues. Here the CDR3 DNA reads TGTGCCAGCAGCTTAGAAGGGGGAGAGGTAGATGAGCAGTTCTTC. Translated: CASSLEGGEVDEQFF. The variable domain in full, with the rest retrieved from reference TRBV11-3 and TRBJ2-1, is EAGVVQSPRYKIIEKKQPVAFWCNPISGHNTLYWYLQNLGQGPELLIRYENEEAVDDSQLPKDRFSAERLKGVDSTLKIQPAELGDSAVYLCASSLEGGEVDEQFFGPGTRLTVL.

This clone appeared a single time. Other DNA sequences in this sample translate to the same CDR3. CDR3 nucleotide sequence: TGTGCCATCAGTGAGAGCGGGGATGAGCAGTTCTTC. Translated: CAISESGDEQFF. J is TRBJ2-1 and V is TRBV10-3, with TRBD2 matching over 7 bases. Trimming removed 2 bases from V and 8 bases from J; junction bases left unmatched: 0. This CDR3 has 12 residues. CDR1 is ENHRY, CDR2 SYGVKD, per germline.